This T cell receptor beta chain was sequenced during a study of T cells after yellow fever vaccination. This clonotype was detected only a few times. Per germline, CDR1 KGHDR and CDR2 SFDVKD. This CDR3 is built from 14 residues. Deletions cut 3 bases from V and 1 base from J, with 8 bases between. TCRdb recomputed calls from the 5' RACE reads with MiXCR, one row per CDR3 protein. The table shows a few hundred thousand distinct CDR3 sequences, with roughly 19% occurring only once. The receptor was derived from a man aged 25 to 40 who received the YFV17D yellow fever vaccine. This sample comprised PBMCs, obtained 15 days after the yellow fever booster vaccination. The chain employs TRBV24-1 and TRBJ2-5; D not resolved. CDR3 loop: CATSDMDGQETQYF. The CDR3 nucleotides read TGTGCCACCAGTGATATGGACGGCCAAGAGACCCAGTACTTC.